The 9 T cell receptor beta chains below come from one sample, sequenced in a study of quantifying T cell responses using KT2 cells. Study overall: cDNA was made from DNase-treated RNA using alpha and beta constant primers.

A single-stranded UMI oligo with SP2 sequence was ligated to cDNA 3' ends. The first PCR ran 3 to 5 cycles with an equimolar RC1.1 and RC1.2 beta primer mix. TCRdb used MiXCR to reprocess the UMI-ligation and nested PCR reads, holding one entry per CDR3 protein. The repertoire holds tens of thousands of distinct CDR3 sequences, about a tenth seen once, with 8% to 10% in the top ten. The specimen sequenced was PBMCs spiked with cells of the T cell clone KT2. The origin of the receptors is a human donor.

This clonotype was observed a few times. This clone may be a read error of a much larger clone one base away. The gene calls are TRBV5-1 and TRBJ1-1, with 8 positions matching TRBD1. Losses at the gene ends were 3 bases for V and 1 base for J; bases not matched to a gene: 2. Germline V lookup: CDR1 SGHRS, CDR2 YFSETQ. This CDR3 region has 14 residues. This CDR3 is CASSWDRRNTEAFF. The CDR3 DNA is TGCGCCAGCAGCTGGGACAGGAGGAACACTGAAGCTTTCTTT. Looking up the rest from reference TRBV5-1 and TRBJ1-1 gives the full variable domain: KAGVTQTPRYLIKTRGQQVTLSCSPISGHRSVSWYQQTPGQGLQFLFEYFSETQRNKGNFPGRFSGRQFSNSRSEMNVSTLELGDSALYLCASSWDRRNTEAFFGQGTRLTVV.

This clonotype was seen many times. The CDR3 DNA follows: TGTGCCAGCAGTTACCCACCCTACGAGCAGTACTTC. It encodes CASSYPPYEQYF. This chain connects TRBV6-2 or TRBV6-3 to TRBJ2-7, with D uncertain. The germline V gene encodes CDR1 MNHEY and CDR2 SVGEGT. Trimming took off 2 bases at V and 2 bases at J, with 4 bases between the two ends. This CDR3 comprises 12 residues.

This clonotype has a handful of counts. The chain uses TRBV6-2 or TRBV6-3 and TRBJ2-3; possibly TRBD1 for D (6 bases). The CDR3 has 14 amino acids. With 1 base removed from V and 6 bases from J, the gap between germline ends came to 11 bases. Germline V gene data show CDR1 as MNHEY and CDR2 as SVGEGT. The CDR3 sequence: CASSYWAQGDTQYF. In nucleotides, the CDR3 is TGTGCCAGCAGTTACTGGGCCCAGGGGGATACGCAGTATTTT.

There are many counts of this clonotype. This rearrangement joins TRBV4-1 to TRBJ2-1, with TRBD2 identical over 11 bases. J was trimmed by 7 bases and V by 2 bases; bases with no gene match: 22. The CDR3 length is 21 residues. Germline V lookup: CDR1 MGHRA, CDR2 YSYEKL. Here the CDR3 DNA reads TGCGCCAGCAGCCAATCTGACAGGGCTTTTCGCGGGACTAGCGGCAAAAATGAGCAGTTCTTC. It specifies CASSQSDRAFRGTSGKNEQFF.

The chain employs TRBV7-8 and TRBJ2-5; perhaps TRBD2 as D (5 bases). V lost 4 bases and J lost 2, with 17 bases in between. In germline, CDR1 is SGHVS, CDR2 FQNEAQ. The CDR3 is 16 amino acids. CDR3 residues: CASSSYGNQVQETQYF. In DNA form, the CDR3 reads TGTGCCAGCAGCTCCTACGGGAACCAGGTTCAAGAGACCCAGTACTTC.

This clonotype is classed as medium-sized (0.01 to 0.1%). J is TRBJ1-6 and V is TRBV12-3 or TRBV12-4; D unclear. Deletions cut 5 bases from V and 18 bases from J, with 14 bases between. This CDR3 has 11 amino acids. The CDR3 sequence: CASSLGSGPHF. The DNA of the CDR3 is TGTGCCAGCAGTCTAGGCAGCGGTCCCCACTTT.

Worth noting for this clonotype: At one end, the junction sequence differs from germline, possibly due to a read error. The V gene is TRBV2, the J gene TRBJ2-5, with 15 bases identical to TRBD2. Per the germline V gene, CDR1 is SNHLY and CDR2 is FYNNEI. The CDR3 contains 14 residues. CDR3 bases: TGTGCCAGCACCTCCGGGACTAGCGGGGGGCTTCCGCTCTTC. This codes for CASTSGTSGGLPLF.

The chain couples TRBV18 to TRBJ1-5; D may be TRBD1 (5 bases). The V end lost 3 bases, the J end lost 3 bases, and 9 bases lay between the germline ends. CDR3 length equals 14 residues. Per the germline V gene, CDR1 is KGHSH and CDR2 is LQKENI. CDR3 loop: CASSPQGHNQPQHF. The CDR3 DNA sequence: TGTGCCAGCTCACCCCAGGGTCACAATCAGCCCCAGCATTTT.

This clonotype has ten or more counts. V gene TRBV19 combines with J gene TRBJ2-7, with 8 bases lining up with TRBD1. The CDR3 runs 16 residues. V gave up 2 bases and J gave up 2 bases; unmatched junction bases: 8. Per germline, CDR1 LNHDA and CDR2 SQIVND (reference sequence). The CDR3 protein is CASSIRGQDLTYEQYF. CDR3 nucleotides: TGTGCCAGTAGTATACGGGGACAGGACCTCACCTACGAGCAGTACTTC.